Included here is one T cell receptor (beta chain) sequence, with context. Method: immunoSEQ multiplex PCR; TCRdb's copy keeps in-frame clones and lacks some. The data contain 77,000 or so clones, about 85% of them seen just once; the ten biggest clones take up about 5%. V was trimmed by 3 bases and J by 8 bases, leaving 19 bases between them. Germline CDR1 reads SGHDT; CDR2 reads YYEEEE. CDR3 length: 15 amino acids. This sample was included in a study of OX40 agonist ivuxolimab in advanced cancers. Whole-study context: Three patients responded partially, comprising one with hepatocellular carcinoma and two with cutaneous melanoma.

The chain has TRBV5-6 and TRBJ2-3; TRBD1 or TRBD2 may be the D gene (5 bases each). The TCR was taken from an adult with an advanced solid tumor such as melanoma, head and neck, liver or kidney cancer. The source was CD4+ or CD8+ T cells sorted from blood, collected in a trial of the OX40 agonist ivuxolimab. CDR3 sequence: CASSSDSGTFGTQYF. The CDR3 region has the DNA TGTGCCAGCAGCTCGGATTCCGGGACGTTTGGTACGCAGTATTTT.